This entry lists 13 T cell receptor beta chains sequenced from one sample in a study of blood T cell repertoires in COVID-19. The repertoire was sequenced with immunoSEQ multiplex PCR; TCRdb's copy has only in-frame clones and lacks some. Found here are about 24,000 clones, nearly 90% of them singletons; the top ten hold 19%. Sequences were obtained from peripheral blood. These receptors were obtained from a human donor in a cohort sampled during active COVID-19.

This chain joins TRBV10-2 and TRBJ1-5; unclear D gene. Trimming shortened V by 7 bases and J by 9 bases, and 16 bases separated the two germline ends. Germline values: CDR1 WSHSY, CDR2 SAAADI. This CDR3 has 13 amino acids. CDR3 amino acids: CASTVDEDRPQHF. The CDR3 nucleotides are TGCGCCAGCACCGTCGATGAGGATAGGCCCCAGCATTTT.

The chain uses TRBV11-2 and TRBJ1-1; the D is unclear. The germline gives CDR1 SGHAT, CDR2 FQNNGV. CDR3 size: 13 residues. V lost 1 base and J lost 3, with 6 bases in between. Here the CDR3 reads CASSLVRYTEAFF. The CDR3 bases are TGTGCCAGCAGCTTAGTCAGGTACACTGAAGCTTTCTTT.

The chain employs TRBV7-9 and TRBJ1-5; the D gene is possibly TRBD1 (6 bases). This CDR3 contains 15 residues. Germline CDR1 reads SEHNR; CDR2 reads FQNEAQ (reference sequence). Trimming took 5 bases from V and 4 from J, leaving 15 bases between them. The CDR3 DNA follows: TGTGCCAGCAGCAGGGGTGGGGGCCTTAATCAGCCCCAGCATTTT. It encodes CASSRGGGLNQPQHF.

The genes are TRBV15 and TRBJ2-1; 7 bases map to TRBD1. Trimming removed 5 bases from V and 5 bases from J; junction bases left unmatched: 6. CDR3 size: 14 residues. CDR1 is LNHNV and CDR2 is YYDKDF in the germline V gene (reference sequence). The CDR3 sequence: CATSEQGSDNEQFF. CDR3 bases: TGTGCCACCAGCGAACAGGGGTCTGACAATGAGCAGTTCTTC.

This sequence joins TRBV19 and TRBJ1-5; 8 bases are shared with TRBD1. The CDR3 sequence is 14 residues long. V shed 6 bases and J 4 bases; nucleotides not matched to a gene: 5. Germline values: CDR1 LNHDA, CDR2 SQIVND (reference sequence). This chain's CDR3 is CASSPGQANQPQHF. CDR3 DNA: TGTGCCAGTAGCCCGGGACAGGCAAATCAGCCCCAGCATTTT.

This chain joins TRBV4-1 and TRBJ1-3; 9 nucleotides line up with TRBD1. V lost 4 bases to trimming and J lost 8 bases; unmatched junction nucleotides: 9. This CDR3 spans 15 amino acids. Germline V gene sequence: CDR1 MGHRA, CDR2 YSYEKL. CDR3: CASSLTGGPRDTIYF. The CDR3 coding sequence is TGCGCCAGCAGCCTAACAGGGGGCCCAAGGGACACCATATATTTT.

CDR3 coding DNA: TGTGCCAGTAGTAAACCCGGGTATCAGCCCCAGCATTTT. It codes for CASSKPGYQPQHF. The gene calls are TRBV19 and TRBJ1-5; D is uncertain. Between the trimmed V and J ends, which lost 4 bases and 5 bases, there was a span of 9 bases. The CDR3 has 13 residues. Per the germline V gene, CDR1 is LNHDA and CDR2 is SQIVND (reference sequence).

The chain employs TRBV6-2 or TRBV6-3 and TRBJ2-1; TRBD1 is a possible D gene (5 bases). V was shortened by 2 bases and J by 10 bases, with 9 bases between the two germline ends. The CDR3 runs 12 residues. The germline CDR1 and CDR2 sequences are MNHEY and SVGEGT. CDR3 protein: CASSYIAGEQFF. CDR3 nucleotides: TGTGCCAGCAGTTACATCGCAGGGGAGCAGTTCTTC.

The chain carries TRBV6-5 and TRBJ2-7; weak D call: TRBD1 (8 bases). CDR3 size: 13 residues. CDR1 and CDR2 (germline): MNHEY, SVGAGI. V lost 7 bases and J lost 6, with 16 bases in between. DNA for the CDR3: TGTGCCAGCACCAAACAGGGGGGGTCCGAGCAGTACTTC. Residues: CASTKQGGSEQYF.

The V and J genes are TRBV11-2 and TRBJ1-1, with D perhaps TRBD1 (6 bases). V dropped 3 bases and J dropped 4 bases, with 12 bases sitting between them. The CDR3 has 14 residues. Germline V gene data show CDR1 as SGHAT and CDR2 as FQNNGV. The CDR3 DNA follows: TGTGCCAGCAGCTTCGCAGGGGTGGGCACTGAAGCTTTCTTT. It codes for CASSFAGVGTEAFF.

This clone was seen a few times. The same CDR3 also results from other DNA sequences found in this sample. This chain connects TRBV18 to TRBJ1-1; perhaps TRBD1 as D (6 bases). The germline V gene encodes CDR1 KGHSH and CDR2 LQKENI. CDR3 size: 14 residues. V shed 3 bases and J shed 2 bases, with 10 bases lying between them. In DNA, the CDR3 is TGTGCCAGCTCACCGGCAGGGGCAAACACTGAAGCTTTCTTT. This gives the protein CASSPAGANTEAFF.

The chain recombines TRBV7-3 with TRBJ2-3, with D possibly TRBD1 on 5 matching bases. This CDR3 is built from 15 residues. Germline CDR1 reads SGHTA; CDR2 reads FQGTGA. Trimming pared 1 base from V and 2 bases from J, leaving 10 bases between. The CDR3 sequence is CASSLKGLDTDTQYF. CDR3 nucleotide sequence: TGTGCCAGCAGCTTAAAGGGGTTGGACACAGATACGCAGTATTTT.

The CDR3 coding sequence is TGTGCCAGCAGTTACGACGGGACAGGTGGTGAAAAACTGTTTTTT. Protein: CASSYDGTGGEKLFF. The J gene is TRBJ1-4, the V gene TRBV6-5; 8 bases are shared with TRBD1. V lost 2 bases, J lost 7 bases, and 6 bases stayed unmatched. CDR1 and CDR2 (germline): MNHEY, SVGAGI. The CDR3 contains 15 residues.